In its sample, the clone carrying this T cell receptor (beta chain) was seen many times. The data stem from a study of blood T cell repertoires in COVID-19. For the study at large: The study drew acute and convalescent COVID-19 samples from the United States, Italy and Spain. Sample material is recorded as cDNA or gDNA derived from T cells, B-cell-depleted T cells, or PBMCs.

Source study methods: The authors estimated nucleated cell counts from reference gene primer amplification. The data were produced by immunoSEQ multiplex PCR, yet TCRdb's version contains in-frame clones alone and is incomplete. The V and J calls and clone size were taken over from that table, and D and trimming were inferred from the DNA. This table has over 100,000 clones, about 70% appearing once. This CDR3 region has 15 residues. Germline assignment: CDR1 KGHSH and CDR2 LQKENI. Trimming cost V 3 bases and J 4 bases; bases outside gene matches: 3. The material sequenced was peripheral blood. This sequence was found in a woman aged 70-85 years with acute or convalescent COVID-19. V gene TRBV18 combines with J gene TRBJ1-6; 7 bases are a match to TRBD1. The CDR3 coding sequence is TGTGCCAGCTCACCGACAGGGCTGTATAATTCACCCCTCCACTTT. Translated: CASSPTGLYNSPLHF.